This TCR beta chain is drawn from a study of response to subunit inactivated influenza vaccine. General observations from the study: Authors suggested that a seasonal influenza vaccination recruits few new T cells each time.

TCRdb independently ran MiXCR on the RT-PCR reads; one entry per CDR3 protein. The sample yields more than 250,000 distinct CDR3 sequences, less than 25% seen once. This clonotype showed up just a few times. What it recognizes is unknown. The sample consisted of PBMCs from blood, taken less than 22 months after vaccination. The clonotype originates from a man between 50 and 69 years old who received an inactivated influenza vaccine.

The chain's CDR3 is CAGRFGEWNEQFF. The CDR3 DNA reads TGTGCCGGGAGGTTTGGAGAATGGAATGAGCAGTTCTTC. The chain recombines TRBV2 with TRBJ2-1; D is possibly TRBD2 (6 bases). V gave up 11 bases and J gave up 7 bases, with 18 bases separating them. The CDR3 spans 13 residues. Germline CDR1 and CDR2: SNHLY and FYNNEI.